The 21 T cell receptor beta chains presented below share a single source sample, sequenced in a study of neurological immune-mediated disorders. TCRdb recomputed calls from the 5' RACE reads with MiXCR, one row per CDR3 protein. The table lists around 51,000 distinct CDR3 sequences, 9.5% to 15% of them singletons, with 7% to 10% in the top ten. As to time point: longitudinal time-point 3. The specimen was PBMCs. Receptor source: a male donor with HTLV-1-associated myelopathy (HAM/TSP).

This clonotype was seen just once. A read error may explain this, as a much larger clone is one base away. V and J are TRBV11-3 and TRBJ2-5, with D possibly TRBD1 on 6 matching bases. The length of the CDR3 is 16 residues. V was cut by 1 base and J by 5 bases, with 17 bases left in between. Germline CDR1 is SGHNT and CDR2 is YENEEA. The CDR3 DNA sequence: TGTGCCAGCAGCTTAGTCCTAACAGGGTGCGTGGAGACCCAGTACTTC. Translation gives CASSLVLTGCVETQYF.

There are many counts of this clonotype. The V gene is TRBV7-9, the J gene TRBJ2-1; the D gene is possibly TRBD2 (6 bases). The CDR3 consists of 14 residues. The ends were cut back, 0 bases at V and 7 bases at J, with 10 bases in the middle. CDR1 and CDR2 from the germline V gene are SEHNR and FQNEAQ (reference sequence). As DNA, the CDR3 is TGTGCCAGCAGCTTAGCCGGGACTCCTAATGAGCAGTTCTTC. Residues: CASSLAGTPNEQFF. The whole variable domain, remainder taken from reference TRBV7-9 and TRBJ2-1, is DTGVSQNPRHKITKRGQNVTFRCDPISEHNRLYWYRQTLGQGPEFLTYFQNEAQLEKSRLLSDRFSAERPKGSFSTLEIQRTEQGDSAMYLCASSLAGTPNEQFFGPGTRLTVL.

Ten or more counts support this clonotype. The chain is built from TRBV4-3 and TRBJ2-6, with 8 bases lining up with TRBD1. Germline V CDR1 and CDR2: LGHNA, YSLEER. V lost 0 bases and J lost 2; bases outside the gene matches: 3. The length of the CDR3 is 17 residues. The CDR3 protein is CASSQEQGEAGANVLTF. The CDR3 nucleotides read TGCGCCAGCAGCCAAGAACAGGGGGAAGCTGGGGCCAACGTCCTGACTTTC.

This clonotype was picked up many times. Here the CDR3 reads CASRYRGAGQPQHF. The CDR3 DNA follows: TGTGCCAGCAGATATAGGGGTGCCGGCCAGCCCCAGCATTTT. V and J are TRBV27 and TRBJ1-5; a possible D gene is TRBD1 (5 bases). CDR1 is MNHEY and CDR2 is SMNVEV in the germline V gene (reference sequence). The CDR3 sequence is 14 residues long. V shed 6 bases and J shed 7 bases, with 16 bases lying between them.

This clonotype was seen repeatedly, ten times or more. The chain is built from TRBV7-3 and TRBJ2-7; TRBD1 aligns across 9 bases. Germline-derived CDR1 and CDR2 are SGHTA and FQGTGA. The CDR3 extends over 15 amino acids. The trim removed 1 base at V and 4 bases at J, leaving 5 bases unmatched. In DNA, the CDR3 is TGTGCCAGCAGCTTAATGGGACAGGGTATATACGAGCAGTACTTC. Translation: CASSLMGQGIYEQYF.

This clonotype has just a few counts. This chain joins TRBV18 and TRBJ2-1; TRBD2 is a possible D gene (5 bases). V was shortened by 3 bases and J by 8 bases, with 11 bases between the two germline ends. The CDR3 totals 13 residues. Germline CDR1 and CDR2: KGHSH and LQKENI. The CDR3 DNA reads TGTGCCAGCTCACCTAGAGGGTACGATGAGCAGTTCTTC. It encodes CASSPRGYDEQFF.

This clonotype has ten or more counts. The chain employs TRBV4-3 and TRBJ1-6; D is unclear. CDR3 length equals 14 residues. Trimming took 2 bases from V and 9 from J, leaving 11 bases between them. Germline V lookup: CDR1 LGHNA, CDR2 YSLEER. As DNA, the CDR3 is TGCGCCAGCAGCCAAAGGAAGGGAAGTTCACCCCTCCACTTT. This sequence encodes CASSQRKGSSPLHF.

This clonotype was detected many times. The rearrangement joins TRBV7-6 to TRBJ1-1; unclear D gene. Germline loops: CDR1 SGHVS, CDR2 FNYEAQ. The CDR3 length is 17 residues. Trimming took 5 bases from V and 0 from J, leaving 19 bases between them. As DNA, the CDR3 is TGTGCCAGCAGCCCCCCCGCGGGAAGACACATGAACACTGAAGCTTTCTTT. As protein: CASSPPAGRHMNTEAFF.

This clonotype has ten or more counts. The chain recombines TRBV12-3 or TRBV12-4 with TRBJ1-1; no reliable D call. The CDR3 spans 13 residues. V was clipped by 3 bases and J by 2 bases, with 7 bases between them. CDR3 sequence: CASSFTDNTEAFF. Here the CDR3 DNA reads TGTGCCAGCAGTTTTACAGACAACACTGAAGCTTTCTTT.

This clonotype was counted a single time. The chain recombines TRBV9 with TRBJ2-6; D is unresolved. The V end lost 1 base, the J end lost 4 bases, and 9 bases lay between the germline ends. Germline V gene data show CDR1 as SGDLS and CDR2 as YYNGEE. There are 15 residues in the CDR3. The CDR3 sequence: CASSVWDPGANVLTF. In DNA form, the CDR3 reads TGTGCCAGCAGCGTATGGGATCCCGGGGCCAACGTCCTGACTTTC.

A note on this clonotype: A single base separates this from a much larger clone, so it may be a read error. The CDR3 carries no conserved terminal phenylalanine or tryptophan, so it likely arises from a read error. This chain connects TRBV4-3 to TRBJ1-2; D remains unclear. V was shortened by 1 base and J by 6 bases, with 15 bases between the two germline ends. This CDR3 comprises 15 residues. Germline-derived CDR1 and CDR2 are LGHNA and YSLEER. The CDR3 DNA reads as TGCGCCAGCAGCCAAGGAGGACTCTCGAGGAATGGCTACACCCTC. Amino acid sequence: CASSQGGLSRNGYTL.

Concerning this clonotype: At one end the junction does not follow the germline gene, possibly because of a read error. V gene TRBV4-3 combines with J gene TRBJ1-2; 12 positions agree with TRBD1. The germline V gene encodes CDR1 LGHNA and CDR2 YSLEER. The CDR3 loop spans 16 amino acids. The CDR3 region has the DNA TGCGCCAGCAGCCAAGCTACCGGGACAGGGGGCGCGCGCTATACCTTC. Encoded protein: CASSQATGTGGARYTF.

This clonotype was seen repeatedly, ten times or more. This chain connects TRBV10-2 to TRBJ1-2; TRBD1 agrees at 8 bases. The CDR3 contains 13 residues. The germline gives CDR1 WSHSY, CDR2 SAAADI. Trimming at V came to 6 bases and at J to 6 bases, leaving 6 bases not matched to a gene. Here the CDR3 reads CASRPTGGDGYTF. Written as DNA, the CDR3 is TGCGCCAGCAGACCCACAGGGGGAGATGGCTACACCTTC.

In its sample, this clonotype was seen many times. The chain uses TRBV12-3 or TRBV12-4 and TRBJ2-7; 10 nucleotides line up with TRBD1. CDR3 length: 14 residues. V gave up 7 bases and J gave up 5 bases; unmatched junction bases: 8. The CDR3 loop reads CASTPLGTGDEQYF. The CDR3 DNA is TGTGCCAGCACCCCGCTAGGGACAGGGGACGAGCAGTACTTC.

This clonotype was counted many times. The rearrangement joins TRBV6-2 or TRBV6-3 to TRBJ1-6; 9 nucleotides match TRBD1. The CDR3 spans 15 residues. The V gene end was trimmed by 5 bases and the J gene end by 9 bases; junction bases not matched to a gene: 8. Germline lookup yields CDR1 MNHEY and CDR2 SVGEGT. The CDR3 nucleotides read TGTGCCAGCAGTCGCCCCGGGACAGGGATTTCACCCCTCCACTTT. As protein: CASSRPGTGISPLHF.

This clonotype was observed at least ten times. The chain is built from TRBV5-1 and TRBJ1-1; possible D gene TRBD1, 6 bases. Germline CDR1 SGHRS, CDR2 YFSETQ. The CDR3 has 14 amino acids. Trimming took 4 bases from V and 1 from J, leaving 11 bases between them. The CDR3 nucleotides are TGCGCCAGCAGCGAGCCGGGACAGAACACTGAAGCTTTCTTT. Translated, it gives CASSEPGQNTEAFF. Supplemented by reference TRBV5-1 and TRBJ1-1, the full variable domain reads KAGVTQTPRYLIKTRGQQVTLSCSPISGHRSVSWYQQTPGQGLQFLFEYFSETQRNKGNFPGRFSGRQFSNSRSEMNVSTLELGDSALYLCASSEPGQNTEAFFGQGTRLTVV.

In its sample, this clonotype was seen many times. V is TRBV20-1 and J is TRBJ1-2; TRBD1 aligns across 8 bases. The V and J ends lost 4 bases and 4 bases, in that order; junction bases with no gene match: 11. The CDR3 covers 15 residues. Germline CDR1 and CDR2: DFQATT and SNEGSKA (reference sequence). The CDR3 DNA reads TGCAGTGCTACCCAACAGGGGGTAAGGACCTATGGCTACACCTTC. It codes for CSATQQGVRTYGYTF.

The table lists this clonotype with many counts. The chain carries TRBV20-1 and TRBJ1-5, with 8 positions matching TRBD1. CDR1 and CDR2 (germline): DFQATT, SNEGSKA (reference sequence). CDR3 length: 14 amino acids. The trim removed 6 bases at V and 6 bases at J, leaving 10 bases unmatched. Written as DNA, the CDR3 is TGCAGTGCCCAAGACAGGGGTCCTCCTCAGCCCCAGCATTTT. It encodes CSAQDRGPPQPQHF.

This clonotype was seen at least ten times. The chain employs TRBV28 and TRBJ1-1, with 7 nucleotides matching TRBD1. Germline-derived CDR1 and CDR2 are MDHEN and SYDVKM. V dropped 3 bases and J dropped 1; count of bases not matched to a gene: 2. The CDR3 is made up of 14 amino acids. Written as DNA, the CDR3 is TGTGCCAGCAGTTTGCAGGGGGGGAACACTGAAGCTTTCTTT. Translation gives CASSLQGGNTEAFF.

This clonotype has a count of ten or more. For the CDR3, the DNA is TGCAGTGCCACGGAACAGGACACTGAAGCTTTCTTT. Encoded protein: CSATEQDTEAFF. The chain links TRBV20-1 to TRBJ1-1; D may be TRBD1 (5 bases). Germline CDR1 reads DFQATT; CDR2 reads SNEGSKA (reference sequence). This CDR3 has 12 amino acids. Deletions cut 6 bases from V and 3 bases from J, with 11 bases between.

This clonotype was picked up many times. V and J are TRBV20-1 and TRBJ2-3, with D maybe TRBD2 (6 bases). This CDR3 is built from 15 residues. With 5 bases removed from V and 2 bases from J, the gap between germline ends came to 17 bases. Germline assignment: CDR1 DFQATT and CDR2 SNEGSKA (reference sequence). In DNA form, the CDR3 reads TGCAGTGCTGATGGGACTCAAGCTTCCACAGATACGCAGTATTTT. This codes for CSADGTQASTDTQYF.